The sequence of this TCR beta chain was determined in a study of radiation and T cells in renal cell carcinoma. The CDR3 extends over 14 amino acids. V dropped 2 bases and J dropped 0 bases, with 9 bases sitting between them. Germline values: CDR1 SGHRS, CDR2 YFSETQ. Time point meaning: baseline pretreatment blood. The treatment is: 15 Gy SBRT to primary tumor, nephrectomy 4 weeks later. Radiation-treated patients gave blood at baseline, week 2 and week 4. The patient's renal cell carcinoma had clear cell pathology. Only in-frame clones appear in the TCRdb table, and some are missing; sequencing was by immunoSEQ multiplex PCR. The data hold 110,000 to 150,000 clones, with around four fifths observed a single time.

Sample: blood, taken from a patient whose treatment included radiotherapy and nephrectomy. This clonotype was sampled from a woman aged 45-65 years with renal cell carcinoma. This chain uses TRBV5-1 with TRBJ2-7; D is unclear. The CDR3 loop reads CASSLTSSSYEQYF. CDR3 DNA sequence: TGCGCCAGCAGCTTAACGTCTAGCTCCTACGAGCAGTACTTC.